A single sample gave rise to the 4 T cell receptor beta chains below, sequenced in a study of T cell repertoires in cytomegalovirus infection (dated 2019 in TCRdb). No antigen is known for these receptors. The data were produced on an Illumina HiSeq 1500. TCRdb reprocessing: public reads trimmed at Q25 with fastp, clones called with MiXCR, in-frame beta chains kept. Rows with a matching CDR3 protein are joined into one entry that keeps the most common DNA and genes. The table for this sample lists some 800,000 distinct CDR3 sequences; 25% to 30% of them were counted only once. The ten most abundant clones make up roughly 13% of the sample. The treatment or condition label, as the study defines it: in vitro stimulation with specific CMV peptide epitopes to enrich CMV-specific T cells. The material sequenced was cultured CD8+ T cells from PBMCs, taken from culture after CMV antigen stimulation. Receptor source: a human donor in good health (CMV status not recorded). Some clones in this sample may be carry-over from other donors' samples.

This clonotype was counted at least ten times. The J gene is TRBJ1-4, the V gene TRBV27, with a weak D call TRBD1 (5 bases). The CDR3 sequence is 15 residues long. Germline V lookup: CDR1 MNHEY, CDR2 SMNVEV (reference sequence). Trimming removed 6 bases from V and 7 bases from J, with 18 bases in between. CDR3: CASSQTPGGAEKLFF. CDR3 in DNA: TGTGCCAGCAGCCAGACTCCAGGAGGGGCTGAAAAACTGTTTTTT.

The CDR3 DNA is TGTGCCAGCAGCGCCCAGGGTCCCAGTACAGATACGCAGTATTTT. Amino acid sequence: CASSAQGPSTDTQYF. This chain joins TRBV7-8 and TRBJ2-3, with TRBD1 as a possible D gene (5 bases). The CDR3 has 15 amino acids. CDR1 is SGHVS, CDR2 FQNEAQ, per germline. The ends were cut back, 5 bases at V and 3 bases at J, with 15 bases in the middle.

This clonotype was seen a few times. The chain uses TRBV19 and TRBJ2-2; D is perhaps TRBD1 (6 bases). Per germline, CDR1 LNHDA and CDR2 SQIVND (reference sequence). Trimming cost V 5 bases and J 3 bases, with 16 bases left between them. The CDR3 runs 16 residues. CDR3 nucleotide sequence: TGTGCCAGTAGTCCTAACAGGGTTTTCGACACCGGGGAGCTGTTTTTT. This gives the protein CASSPNRVFDTGELFF.

This clonotype was detected ten times or more. V usage is TRBV7-2 and J usage is TRBJ2-7; no firm D call. The CDR3 length is 14 residues. The V end lost 1 base, the J end lost 0 bases, and 7 bases lay between the germline ends. Germline CDR1 reads SGHTA; CDR2 reads FQGNSA. The CDR3 reads CASSLDPYSYEQYF. CDR3 sequence (DNA): TGTGCCAGCAGCTTAGATCCCTACTCCTACGAGCAGTACTTC.